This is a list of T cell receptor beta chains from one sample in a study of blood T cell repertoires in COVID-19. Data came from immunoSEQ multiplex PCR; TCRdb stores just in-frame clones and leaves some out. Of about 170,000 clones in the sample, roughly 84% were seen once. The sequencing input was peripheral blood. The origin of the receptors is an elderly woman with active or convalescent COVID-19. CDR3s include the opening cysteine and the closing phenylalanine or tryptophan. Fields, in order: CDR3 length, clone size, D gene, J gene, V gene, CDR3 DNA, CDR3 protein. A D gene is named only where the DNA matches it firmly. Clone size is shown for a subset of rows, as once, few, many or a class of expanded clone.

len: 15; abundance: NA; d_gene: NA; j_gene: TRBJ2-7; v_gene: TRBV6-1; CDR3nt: TGTGCCAGCGGTCCGGGGGTGAAGGATGGCGACGAGCAGTACTTC; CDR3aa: CASGPGVKDGDEQYF
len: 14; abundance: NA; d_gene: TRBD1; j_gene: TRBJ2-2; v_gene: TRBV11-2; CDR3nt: TGTGCCAGCAGCTTGACAGGGGTTTCCCGGGAGCTGTTTTTT; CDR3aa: CASSLTGVSRELFF
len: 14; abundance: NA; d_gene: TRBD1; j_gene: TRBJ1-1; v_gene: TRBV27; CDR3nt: TGTGCCAGCACCTCGACAGGGGACGGAACTGAAGCTTTCTTT; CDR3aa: CASTSTGDGTEAFF
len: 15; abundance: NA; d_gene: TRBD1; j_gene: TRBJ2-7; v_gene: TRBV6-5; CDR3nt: TGTGCCAGCAGTTACTCAAGGACAGGGTTTTACGAGCAGTACTTC; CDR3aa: CASSYSRTGFYEQYF
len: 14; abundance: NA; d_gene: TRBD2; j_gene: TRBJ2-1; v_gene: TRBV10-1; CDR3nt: TGCGCCAGCTCAACTAGCGGGAGAAACAATGAGCAGTTCTTC; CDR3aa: CASSTSGRNNEQFF
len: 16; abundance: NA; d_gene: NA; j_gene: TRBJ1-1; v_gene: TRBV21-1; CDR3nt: TGTGCCAGCAGCAAAGGGGGGTCTAGCGGGAACACTGAAGCTTTCTTT; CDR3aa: CASSKGGSSGNTEAFF
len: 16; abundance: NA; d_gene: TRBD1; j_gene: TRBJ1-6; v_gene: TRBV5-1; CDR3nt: TGCGCCAGCAGCTGGGAACCGGGACAGGGGGGTTCACCCCTCCACTTT; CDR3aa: CASSWEPGQGGSPLHF
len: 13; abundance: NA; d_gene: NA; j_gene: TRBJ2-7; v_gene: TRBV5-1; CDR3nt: TGCGCCAGCAGCTTGGCCGTAAGAGGCGAGCAGTACTTC; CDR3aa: CASSLAVRGEQYF
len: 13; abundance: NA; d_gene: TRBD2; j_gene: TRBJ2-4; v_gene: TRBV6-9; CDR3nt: TGTGCCAGCAGTTTAGCGGGATTAAACATTCAGTACTTC; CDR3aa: CASSLAGLNIQYF
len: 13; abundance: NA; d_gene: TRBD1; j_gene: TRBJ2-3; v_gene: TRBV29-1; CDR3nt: TGCAGCGTTGAGACAGGGTCCGTTCATACGCAGTATTTT; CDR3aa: CSVETGSVHTQYF
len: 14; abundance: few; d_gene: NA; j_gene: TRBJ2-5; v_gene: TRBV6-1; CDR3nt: TGTGCCAGCAGTGAGTACAGGTTGAAAGAGACCCAGTACTTC; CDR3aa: CASSEYRLKETQYF
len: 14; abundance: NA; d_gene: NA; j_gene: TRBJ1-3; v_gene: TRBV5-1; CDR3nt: TGCGCCAGCAGCTTGTCAGGGTTGGGAAACACCATATATTTT; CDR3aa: CASSLSGLGNTIYF
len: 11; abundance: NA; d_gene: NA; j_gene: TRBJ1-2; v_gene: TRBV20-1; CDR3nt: TGCAGTGCTAGAGGACGCGGAGGCTACACCTTC; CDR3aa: CSARGRGGYTF
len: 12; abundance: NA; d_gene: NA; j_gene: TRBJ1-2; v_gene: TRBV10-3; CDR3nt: TGTGCCTCATCACAGGGTCGCTATGGCTACACCTTC; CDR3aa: CASSQGRYGYTF
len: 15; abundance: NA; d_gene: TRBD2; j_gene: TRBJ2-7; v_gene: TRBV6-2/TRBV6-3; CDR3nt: TGTGCCAGCAGTCCCTCCCTAGCGGATCCCTACGAGCAGTACTTC; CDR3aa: CASSPSLADPYEQYF
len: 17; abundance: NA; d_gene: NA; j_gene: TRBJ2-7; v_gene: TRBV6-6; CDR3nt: TGTGCCAGCAGCCGACCCTCTCAGGGGAAGATCTCCTACGAGCAGTACTTC; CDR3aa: CASSRPSQGKISYEQYF
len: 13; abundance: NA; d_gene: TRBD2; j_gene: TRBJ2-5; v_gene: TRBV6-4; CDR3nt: TGTGCCAGCAGTGTGGGGGAGGGGACGACCCAGTACTTC; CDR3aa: CASSVGEGTTQYF
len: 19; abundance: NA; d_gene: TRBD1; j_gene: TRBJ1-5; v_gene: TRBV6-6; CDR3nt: TGTGCCAGCAGTCTAGTCGGGACAGGTGTGCGTCTTAGCAATCAGCCCCAGCATTTT; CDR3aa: CASSLVGTGVRLSNQPQHF
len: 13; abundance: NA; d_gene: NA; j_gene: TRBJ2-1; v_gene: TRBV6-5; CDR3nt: TGTGCCAGCAGTTTACACCGGGACAATGAGCAGTTCTTC; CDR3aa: CASSLHRDNEQFF
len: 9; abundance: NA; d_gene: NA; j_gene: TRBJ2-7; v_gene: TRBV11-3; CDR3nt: TGTGCCGCACGGGACGAGCAGTACTTC; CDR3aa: CAARDEQYF
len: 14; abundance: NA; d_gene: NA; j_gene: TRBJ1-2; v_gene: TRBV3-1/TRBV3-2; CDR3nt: TGTGCCAGCACCCGGAGATATTCTAACTATGGCTACACCTTC; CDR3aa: CASTRRYSNYGYTF
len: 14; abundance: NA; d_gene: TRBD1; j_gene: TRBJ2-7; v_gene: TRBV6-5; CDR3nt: TGTGCCAGCGGGGAGACAGGGCCCCCCTACGAGCAGTACTTC; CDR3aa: CASGETGPPYEQYF
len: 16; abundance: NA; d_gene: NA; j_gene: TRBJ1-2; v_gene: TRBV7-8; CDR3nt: TGTGCCAGCAGCTTAAAGCAGGGTTCCCCGAACTATGGCTACACCTTC; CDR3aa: CASSLKQGSPNYGYTF
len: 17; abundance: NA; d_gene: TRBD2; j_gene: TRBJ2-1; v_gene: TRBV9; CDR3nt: TGTGCCAGCAGCGCGGTAGCGGGACTTCGTTCCTACAATGAGCAGTTCTTC; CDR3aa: CASSAVAGLRSYNEQFF
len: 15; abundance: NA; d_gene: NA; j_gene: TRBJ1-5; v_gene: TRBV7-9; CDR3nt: TGTGCCAGCAGCCCTTTGGGACAAAGCAATCAGCCCCAGCATTTT; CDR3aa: CASSPLGQSNQPQHF
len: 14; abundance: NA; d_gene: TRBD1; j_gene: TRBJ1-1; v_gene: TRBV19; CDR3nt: TGTGCCAGTATCGCAGGGGGCGCGGGGACTGAAGCTTTCTTT; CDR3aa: CASIAGGAGTEAFF
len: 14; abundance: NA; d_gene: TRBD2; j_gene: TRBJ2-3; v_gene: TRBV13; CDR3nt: TGTGCCAGCAGGGGACTAGCGGCCACAGATACGCAGTATTTT; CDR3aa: CASRGLAATDTQYF
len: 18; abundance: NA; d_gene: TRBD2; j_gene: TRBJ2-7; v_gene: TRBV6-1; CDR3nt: TGTGCCAGCAGTGAACGGGCTAGCGGGTTGGAGGTGTACTACGAGCAGTACTTC; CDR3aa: CASSERASGLEVYYEQYF
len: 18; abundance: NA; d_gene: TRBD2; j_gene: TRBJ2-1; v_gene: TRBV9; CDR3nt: TGTGCCAGCAGCGTAGAGCCTAGCGGGATTAGCTCCTACAATGAGCAGTTCTTC; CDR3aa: CASSVEPSGISSYNEQFF
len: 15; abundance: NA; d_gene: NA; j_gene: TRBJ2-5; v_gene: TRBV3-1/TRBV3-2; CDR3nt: TGTGCCAGCAGCCAAGACACAGGGACCTCGAGTCCCCAGTACTTC; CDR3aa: CASSQDTGTSSPQYF
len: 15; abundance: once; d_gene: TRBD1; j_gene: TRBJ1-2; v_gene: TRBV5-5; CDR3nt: TGTGCCAGCAGCTTGGCTGGACAGGGTAACTATGGCTACACCTTC; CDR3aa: CASSLAGQGNYGYTF
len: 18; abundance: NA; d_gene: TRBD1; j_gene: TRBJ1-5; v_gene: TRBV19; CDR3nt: TGTGCCAGTAGTCCCCGAGCATCGGACAGGGGATACAATCAGCCCCAGCATTTT; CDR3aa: CASSPRASDRGYNQPQHF
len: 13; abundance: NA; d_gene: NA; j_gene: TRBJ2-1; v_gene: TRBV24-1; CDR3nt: TGTGCCACCGGGGGGACCAATTACAATGAGCAGTTCTTC; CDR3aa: CATGGTNYNEQFF
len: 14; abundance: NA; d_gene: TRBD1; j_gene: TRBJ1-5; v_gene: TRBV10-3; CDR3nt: TGTGCCATCAGTGAGAGGACAGGTAATCAGCCCCAGCATTTT; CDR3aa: CAISERTGNQPQHF
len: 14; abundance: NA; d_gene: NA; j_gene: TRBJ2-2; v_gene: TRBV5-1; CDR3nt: TGCGCCAGCAGCTTGACGGGGAACACCGGGGAGCTGTTTTTT; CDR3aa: CASSLTGNTGELFF
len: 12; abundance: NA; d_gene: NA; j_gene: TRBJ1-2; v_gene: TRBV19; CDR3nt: TGTGCCAGTAGTCCACAATCCTATGGCTACACCTTC; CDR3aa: CASSPQSYGYTF
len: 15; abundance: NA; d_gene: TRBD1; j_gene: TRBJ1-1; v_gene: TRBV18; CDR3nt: TGTGCCAGCTCACAAGGACAGGGGAAGAACACTGAAGCTTTCTTT; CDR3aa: CASSQGQGKNTEAFF
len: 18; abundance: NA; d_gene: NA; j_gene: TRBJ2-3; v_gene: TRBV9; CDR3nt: TGTGCCAGCACCCGCCGGGCTAGCCTAGGTGGCCCCACAGATACGCAGTATTTT; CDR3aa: CASTRRASLGGPTDTQYF
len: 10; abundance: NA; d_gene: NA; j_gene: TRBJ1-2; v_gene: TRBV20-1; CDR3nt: TGCAGTGCTAGGTGGAGCGGCTACACCTTC; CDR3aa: CSARWSGYTF
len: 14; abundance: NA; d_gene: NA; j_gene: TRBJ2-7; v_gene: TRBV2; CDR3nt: TGTGCCAGCAGTGAACGTCACAGAAACGGCGAGCAGTACTTC; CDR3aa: CASSERHRNGEQYF
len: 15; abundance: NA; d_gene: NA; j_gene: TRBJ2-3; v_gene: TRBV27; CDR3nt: TGTGCCAGCAGTTTCCCCCCAGTCGAACCCGATACGCAGTATTTT; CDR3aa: CASSFPPVEPDTQYF
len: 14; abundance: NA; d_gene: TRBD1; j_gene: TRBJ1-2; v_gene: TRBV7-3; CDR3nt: TGTGCCAGCAGCTCCGGACAGGGGATAGGTGGCTACACCTTC; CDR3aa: CASSSGQGIGGYTF
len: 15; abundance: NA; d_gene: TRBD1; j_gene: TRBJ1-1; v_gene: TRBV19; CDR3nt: TGTGCCAGTAGTGGGCCCCGGACAGGGAACACTGAAGCTTTCTTT; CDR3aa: CASSGPRTGNTEAFF
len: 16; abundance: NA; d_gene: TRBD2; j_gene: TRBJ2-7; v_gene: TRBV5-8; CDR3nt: TGTGCCAGCAGACGACGACTAGCGGCTAGCTCCTACGAGCAGTACTTC; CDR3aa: CASRRRLAASSYEQYF
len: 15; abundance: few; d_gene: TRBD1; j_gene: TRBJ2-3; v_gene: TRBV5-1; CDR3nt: TGCGCCAGCAGCCTTGGGCAGGGGGCGTTTTCTACGCAGTATTTT; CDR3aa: CASSLGQGAFSTQYF
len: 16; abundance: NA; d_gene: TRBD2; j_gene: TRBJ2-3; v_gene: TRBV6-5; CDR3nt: TGTGCCAGCAGTTCTCCTAGCGGGAGGGCGGCGGATACGCAGTATTTT; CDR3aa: CASSSPSGRAADTQYF